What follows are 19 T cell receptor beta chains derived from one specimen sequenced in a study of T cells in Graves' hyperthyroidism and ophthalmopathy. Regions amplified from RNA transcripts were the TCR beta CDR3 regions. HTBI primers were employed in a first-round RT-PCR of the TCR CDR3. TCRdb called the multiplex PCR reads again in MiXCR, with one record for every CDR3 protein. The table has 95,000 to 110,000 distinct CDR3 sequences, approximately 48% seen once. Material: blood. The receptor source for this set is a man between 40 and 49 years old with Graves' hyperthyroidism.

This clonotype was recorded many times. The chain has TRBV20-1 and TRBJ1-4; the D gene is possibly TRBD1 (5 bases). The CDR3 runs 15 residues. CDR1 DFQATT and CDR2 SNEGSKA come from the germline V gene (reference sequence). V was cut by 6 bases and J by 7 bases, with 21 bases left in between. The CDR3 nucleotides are TGCAGTGCCCCGCCCCCCAGGTCTGGGGGTGAAAAACTGTTTTTT. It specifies CSAPPPRSGGEKLFF.

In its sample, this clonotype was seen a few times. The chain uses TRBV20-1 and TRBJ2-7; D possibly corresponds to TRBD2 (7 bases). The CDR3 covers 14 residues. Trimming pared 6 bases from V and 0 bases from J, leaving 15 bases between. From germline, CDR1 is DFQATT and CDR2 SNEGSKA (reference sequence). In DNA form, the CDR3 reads TGCAGTGCCCTTAGGGGGGGGAGCTCCTACGAGCAGTACTTC. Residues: CSALRGGSSYEQYF.

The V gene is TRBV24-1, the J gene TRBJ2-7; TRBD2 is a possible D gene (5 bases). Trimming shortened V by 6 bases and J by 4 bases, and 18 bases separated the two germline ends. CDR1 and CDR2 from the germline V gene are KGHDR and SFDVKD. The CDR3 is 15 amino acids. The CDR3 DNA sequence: TGTGCCACCAGTCCCAAAGCTGGGGAGACTTACGAGCAGTACTTC. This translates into CATSPKAGETYEQYF.

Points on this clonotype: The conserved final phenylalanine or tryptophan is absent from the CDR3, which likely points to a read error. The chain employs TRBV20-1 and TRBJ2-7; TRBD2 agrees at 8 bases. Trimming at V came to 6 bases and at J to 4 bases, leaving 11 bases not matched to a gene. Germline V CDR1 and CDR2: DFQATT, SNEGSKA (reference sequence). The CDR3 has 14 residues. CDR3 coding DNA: TGCAGTGCCCCAAATCCTAGCGGGCGATACGAGCAGTACCTC. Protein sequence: CSAPNPSGRYEQYL.

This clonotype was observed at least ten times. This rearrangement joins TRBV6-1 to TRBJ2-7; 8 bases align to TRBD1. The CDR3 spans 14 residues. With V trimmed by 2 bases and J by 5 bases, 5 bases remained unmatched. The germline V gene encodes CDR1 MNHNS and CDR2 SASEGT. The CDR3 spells CASSELRTGNEQYF. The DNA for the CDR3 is TGTGCCAGCAGTGAATTACGGACAGGGAACGAGCAGTACTTC.

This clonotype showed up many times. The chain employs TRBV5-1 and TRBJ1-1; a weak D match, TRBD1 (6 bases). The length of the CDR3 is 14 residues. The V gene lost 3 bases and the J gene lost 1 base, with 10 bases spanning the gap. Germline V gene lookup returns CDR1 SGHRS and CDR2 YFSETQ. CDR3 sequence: CASSSQGGNTEAFF. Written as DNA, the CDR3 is TGCGCCAGCAGCTCACAGGGTGGGAACACTGAAGCTTTCTTT.

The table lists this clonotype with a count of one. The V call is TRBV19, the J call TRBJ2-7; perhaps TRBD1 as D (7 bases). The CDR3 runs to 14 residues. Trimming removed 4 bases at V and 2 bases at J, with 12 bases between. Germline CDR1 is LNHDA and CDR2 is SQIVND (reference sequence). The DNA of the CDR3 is TGTGCCAGTAGTACGGGGGACAGTGCCTACGAGCAGTACTTC. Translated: CASSTGDSAYEQYF.

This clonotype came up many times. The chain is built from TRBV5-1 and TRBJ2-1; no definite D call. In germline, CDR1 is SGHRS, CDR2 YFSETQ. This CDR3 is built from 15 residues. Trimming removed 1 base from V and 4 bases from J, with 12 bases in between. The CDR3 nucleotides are TGCGCCAGCAGCTTGTTTACTCCGGATTACAATGAGCAGTTCTTC. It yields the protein CASSLFTPDYNEQFF.

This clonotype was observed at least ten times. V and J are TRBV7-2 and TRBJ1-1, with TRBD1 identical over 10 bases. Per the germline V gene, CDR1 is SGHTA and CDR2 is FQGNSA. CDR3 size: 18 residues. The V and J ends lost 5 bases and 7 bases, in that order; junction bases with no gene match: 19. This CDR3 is CASSPRLMGTGAMFEAFF. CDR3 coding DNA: TGTGCCAGCAGCCCCAGGCTGATGGGGACAGGGGCCATGTTTGAAGCTTTCTTT.

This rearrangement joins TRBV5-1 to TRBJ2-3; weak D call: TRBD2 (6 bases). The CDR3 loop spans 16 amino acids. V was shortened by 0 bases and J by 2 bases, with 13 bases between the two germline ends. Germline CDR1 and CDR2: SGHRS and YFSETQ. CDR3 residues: CASSLVLAGPTDTQYF. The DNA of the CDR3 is TGCGCCAGCAGCTTGGTACTGGCGGGGCCCACAGATACGCAGTATTTT.

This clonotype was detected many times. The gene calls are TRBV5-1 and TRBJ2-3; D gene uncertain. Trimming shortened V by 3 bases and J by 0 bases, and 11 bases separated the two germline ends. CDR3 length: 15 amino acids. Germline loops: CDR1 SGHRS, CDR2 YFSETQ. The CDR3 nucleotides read TGCGCCAGCAGCTCGGCGACCTATAGCACAGATACGCAGTATTTT. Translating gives CASSSATYSTDTQYF.

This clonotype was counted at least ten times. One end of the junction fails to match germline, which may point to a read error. CDR3 DNA sequence: TGTGCCAGCAGCTCCCTTTGGGGGACAGGTACGCAGTATTTT. As protein: CASSSLWGTGTQYF. The V and J genes are TRBV7-2 and TRBJ2-3; TRBD1 agrees at 8 bases. This CDR3 spans 14 amino acids. Germline V gene sequence: CDR1 SGHTA, CDR2 FQGNSA.

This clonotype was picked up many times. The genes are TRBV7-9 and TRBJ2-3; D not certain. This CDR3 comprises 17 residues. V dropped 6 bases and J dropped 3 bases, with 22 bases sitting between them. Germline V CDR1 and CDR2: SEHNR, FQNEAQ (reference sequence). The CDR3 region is CASRASLGKYMTDTQYF. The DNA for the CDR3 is TGTGCCAGCAGAGCGAGCTTAGGAAAGTATATGACAGATACGCAGTATTTT. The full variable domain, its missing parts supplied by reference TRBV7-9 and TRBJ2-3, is DTGVSQNPRHKITKRGQNVTFRCDPISEHNRLYWYRQTLGQGPEFLTYFQNEAQLEKSRLLSDRFSAERPKGSFSTLEIQRTEQGDSAMYLCASRASLGKYMTDTQYFGPGTRLTVL.

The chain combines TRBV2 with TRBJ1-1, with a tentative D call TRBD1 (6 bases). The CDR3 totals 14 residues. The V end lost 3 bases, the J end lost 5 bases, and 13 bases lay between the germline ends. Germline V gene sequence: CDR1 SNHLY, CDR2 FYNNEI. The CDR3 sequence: CASSERGARTEAFF. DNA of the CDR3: TGTGCCAGCAGTGAGAGGGGGGCGCGGACTGAAGCTTTCTTT.

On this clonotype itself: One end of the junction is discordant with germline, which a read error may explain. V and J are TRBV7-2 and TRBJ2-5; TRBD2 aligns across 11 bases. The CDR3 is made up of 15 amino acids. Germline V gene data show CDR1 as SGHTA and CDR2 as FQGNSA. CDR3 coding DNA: TGCGCCAGCAGCCAAGACCGGACTAGCGGGGAGACCCAGTACTTC. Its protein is CASSQDRTSGETQYF.

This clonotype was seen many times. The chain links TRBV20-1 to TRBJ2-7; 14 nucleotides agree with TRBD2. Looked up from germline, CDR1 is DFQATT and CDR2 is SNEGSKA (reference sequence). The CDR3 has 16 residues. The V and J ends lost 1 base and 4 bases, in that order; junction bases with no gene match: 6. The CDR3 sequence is CSARASGTSGGYEQYF. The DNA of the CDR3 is TGCAGTGCTAGAGCTTCCGGGACTAGCGGGGGATACGAGCAGTACTTC.

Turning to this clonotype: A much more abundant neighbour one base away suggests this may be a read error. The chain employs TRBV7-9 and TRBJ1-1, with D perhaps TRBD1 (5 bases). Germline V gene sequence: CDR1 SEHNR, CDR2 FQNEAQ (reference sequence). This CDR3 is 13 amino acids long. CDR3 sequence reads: CASSSRQSTETFF. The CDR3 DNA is TGTGCCAGCAGCTCCCGACAGTCCACTGAAACTTTCTTT. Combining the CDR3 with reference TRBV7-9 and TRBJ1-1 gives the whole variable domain DTGVSQNPRHKITKRGQNVTFRCDPISEHNRLYWYRQTLGQGPEFLTYFQNEAQLEKSRLLSDRFSAERPKGSFSTLEIQRTEQGDSAMYLCASSSRQSTETFFGQGTRLTVV.

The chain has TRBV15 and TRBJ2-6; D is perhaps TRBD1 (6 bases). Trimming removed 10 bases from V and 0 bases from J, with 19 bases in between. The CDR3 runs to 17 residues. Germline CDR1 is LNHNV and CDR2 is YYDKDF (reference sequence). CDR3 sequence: CAIQGRGRSSGANVLTF. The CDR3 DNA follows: TGTGCCATTCAGGGCAGGGGCCGGAGCTCTGGGGCCAACGTCCTGACTTTC.

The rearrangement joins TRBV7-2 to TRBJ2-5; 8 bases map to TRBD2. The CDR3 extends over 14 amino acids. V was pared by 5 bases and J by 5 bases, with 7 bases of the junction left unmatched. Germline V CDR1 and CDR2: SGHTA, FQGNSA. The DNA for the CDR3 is TGTGCCAGCAGCCTACCGACTAGCGCGGAGACCCAGTACTTC. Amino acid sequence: CASSLPTSAETQYF.